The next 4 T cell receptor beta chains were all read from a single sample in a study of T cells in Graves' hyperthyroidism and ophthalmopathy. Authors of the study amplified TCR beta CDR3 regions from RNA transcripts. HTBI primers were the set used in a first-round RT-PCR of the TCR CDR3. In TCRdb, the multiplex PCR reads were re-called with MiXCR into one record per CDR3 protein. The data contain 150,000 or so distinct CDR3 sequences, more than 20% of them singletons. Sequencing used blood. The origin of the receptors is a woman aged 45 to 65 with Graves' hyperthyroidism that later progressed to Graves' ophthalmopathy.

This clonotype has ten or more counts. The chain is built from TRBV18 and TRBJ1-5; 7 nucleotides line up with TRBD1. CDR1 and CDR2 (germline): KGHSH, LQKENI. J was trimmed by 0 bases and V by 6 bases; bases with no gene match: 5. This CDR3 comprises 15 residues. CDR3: CASSPGTDSNQPQHF. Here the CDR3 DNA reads TGTGCCAGCTCCCCCGGGACAGATAGCAATCAGCCCCAGCATTTT.

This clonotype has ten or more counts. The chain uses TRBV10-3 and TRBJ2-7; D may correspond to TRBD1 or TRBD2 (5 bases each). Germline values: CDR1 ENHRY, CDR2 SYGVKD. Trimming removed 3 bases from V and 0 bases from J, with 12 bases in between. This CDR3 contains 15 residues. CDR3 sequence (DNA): TGTGCCATCAGTGAACCGGGGCCGAACTCCTACGAGCAGTACTTC. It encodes CAISEPGPNSYEQYF.

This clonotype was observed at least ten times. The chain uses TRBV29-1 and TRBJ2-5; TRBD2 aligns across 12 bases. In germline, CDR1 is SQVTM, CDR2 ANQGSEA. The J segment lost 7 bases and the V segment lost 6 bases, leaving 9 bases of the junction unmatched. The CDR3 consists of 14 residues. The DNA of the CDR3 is TGCAGCGTCGCGACTAGCGGGGGCGTGTCGACCCAGTACTTC. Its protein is CSVATSGGVSTQYF.

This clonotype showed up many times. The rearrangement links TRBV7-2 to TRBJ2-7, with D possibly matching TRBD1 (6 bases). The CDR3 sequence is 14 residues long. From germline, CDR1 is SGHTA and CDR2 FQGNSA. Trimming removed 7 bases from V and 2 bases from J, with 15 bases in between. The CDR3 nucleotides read TGTGCCAGCATCCCAAGGGGGTATCCCTACGAGCAGTACTTC. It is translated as CASIPRGYPYEQYF.